These 18 T cell receptor beta chains share one sample of origin, sequenced in a study of T cell responses to AZD1222 COVID-19 vaccine. Using immunoSEQ multiplex PCR, the repertoire was profiled, and TCRdb retains in-frame clones only, with some absent. The sample yields about 85,000 clones, about 86% seen once. The sample in question was peripheral blood, obtained on day 0 of AZD1222 vaccination. These receptors were collected from an adult in good health.

The gene calls are TRBV7-6 and TRBJ1-2, with TRBD1 matching 7 bases. Trimming at V came to 5 bases and at J to 8 bases, leaving 14 bases not matched to a gene. The germline V gene encodes CDR1 SGHVS and CDR2 FNYEAQ. The CDR3 extends over 15 amino acids. CDR3 bases: TGTGCCAGCAGCCGGTTATGGGACAGCACAGGAGGCTACACCTTC. It encodes CASSRLWDSTGGYTF.

The rearrangement joins TRBV6-2 or TRBV6-3 to TRBJ2-7; 12 bases match TRBD1. The CDR3 has 16 amino acids. Unmatched junction bases numbered 13, after V lost 6 bases and J lost 7 bases. Germline CDR1 reads MNHEY; CDR2 reads SVGEGT. The CDR3 here is CASSPLPGQGAREQYF. For the CDR3, the DNA is TGTGCCAGCAGCCCCCTACCGGGACAGGGGGCGCGGGAGCAGTACTTC.

This clone was observed once. The rearrangement joins TRBV6-5 to TRBJ2-7; D is unclear. V was trimmed by 6 bases and J by 2 bases, leaving 11 bases between them. CDR1 is MNHEY and CDR2 is SVGAGI in the germline V gene. This CDR3 has 13 amino acids. The CDR3 reads CASRQLVAYEQYF. The CDR3 bases are TGTGCCAGCAGGCAGCTGGTCGCCTACGAGCAGTACTTC.

The V and J genes are TRBV28 and TRBJ1-5; 8 positions match TRBD1. V gave up 4 bases and J gave up 4 bases; unmatched junction bases: 12. There are 17 residues in the CDR3. Germline CDR1 and CDR2: MDHEN and SYDVKM. CDR3 DNA sequence: TGTGCCAGCAGTTCGAGGACAGGGTATTGGGGAAATCAGCCCCAGCATTTT. Residues: CASSSRTGYWGNQPQHF.

This chain uses TRBV19 with TRBJ1-5; no clear D gene. Germline-derived CDR1 and CDR2 are LNHDA and SQIVND (reference sequence). The V and J ends lost 3 bases and 0 bases respectively, with 12 bases between them. This CDR3 spans 16 amino acids. The CDR3 coding sequence is TGTGCCAGTAGTATTCTCGGAGGCAATAGCAATCAGCCCCAGCATTTT. It translates to CASSILGGNSNQPQHF.

The rearrangement joins TRBV5-1 to TRBJ1-2; 7 bases agree with TRBD1. Germline V gene sequence: CDR1 SGHRS, CDR2 YFSETQ. The CDR3 sequence is 13 residues long. The J segment lost 8 bases and the V segment lost 0 bases, leaving 4 bases of the junction unmatched. The CDR3 is CASSLDLGGGYTF. CDR3 nucleotide sequence: TGCGCCAGCAGCTTGGATCTAGGGGGCGGCTACACCTTC.

The chain links TRBV7-3 to TRBJ2-5; D unresolved. V was clipped by 1 base and J by 2 bases, with 5 bases between them. The CDR3 has 13 amino acids. Germline-derived CDR1 and CDR2 are SGHTA and FQGTGA. The CDR3, as DNA: TGTGCCAGCAGCTTAAGGCTGCAAGAGACCCAGTACTTC. Amino acid sequence: CASSLRLQETQYF.

This clone was recorded only once. This chain links TRBV7-2 with TRBJ2-2; D may be TRBD1 (5 bases). The V end was cut by 4 bases, the J end by 5 bases, with 14 bases between. In germline, CDR1 is SGHTA, CDR2 FQGNSA. The CDR3 sequence is 15 residues long. CDR3 residues: CASSYKVGATGELFF. As DNA, the CDR3 is TGTGCCAGCAGCTACAAAGTAGGGGCTACCGGGGAGCTGTTTTTT.

This chain links TRBV7-9 with TRBJ2-1, with TRBD1 as a possible D gene (5 bases). Germline values: CDR1 SEHNR, CDR2 FQNEAQ (reference sequence). Trimming left V 0 bases short and J 4 bases short, with 10 bases between. The CDR3 length is 15 residues. The DNA of the CDR3 is TGTGCCAGCAGCTTAGCTGGGGCACAATACAATGAGCAGTTCTTC. Translated: CASSLAGAQYNEQFF.

The V gene is TRBV10-2, the J gene TRBJ2-7, with a tentative D call TRBD1 (6 bases). The V gene's germline CDR1 is WSHSY and CDR2 SAAADI. The V gene lost 2 bases and the J gene lost 5 bases, with 16 bases spanning the gap. CDR3 length: 15 residues. CDR3: CASSEPIDRPHEQYF. The CDR3, as DNA: TGCGCCAGCAGTGAGCCAATAGACAGGCCTCACGAGCAGTACTTC.

V usage is TRBV10-3 and J usage is TRBJ2-1; TRBD2 matches 13 bases. Germline values: CDR1 ENHRY, CDR2 SYGVKD. V trimming: 8 bases; J trimming: 1 base; junction bases outside the gene matches: 8. CDR3 length: 17 amino acids. CDR3 bases: TGTGCCATCCGTACTAGCGGGGGGGCCGGGTCCTACAATGAGCAGTTCTTC. It translates to CAIRTSGGAGSYNEQFF.

The CDR3 DNA sequence: TGTGCCAGCAGTGAAACCCTAGGGGGAGGCAATCAGCCCCAGCATTTT. It is translated as CASSETLGGGNQPQHF. V and J are TRBV6-1 and TRBJ1-5; TRBD1 is a possible D gene (6 bases). The V end was cut by 2 bases, the J end by 2 bases, with 13 bases between. This CDR3 has 16 residues. Germline assignment: CDR1 MNHNS and CDR2 SASEGT.

The rearrangement uses TRBV3-1 (or the pseudogene TRBV3-2) and TRBJ2-2, with D possibly being TRBD2 (6 bases). CDR1 LGHDT and CDR2 YNNKEL come from the germline V gene (reference sequence). V shed 4 bases and J shed 4 bases, with 13 bases lying between them. There are 15 residues in the CDR3. CDR3 DNA sequence: TGTGCCAGCAGCCGCGGGGAAGGAATCACCGGGGAGCTGTTTTTT. Its protein product is CASSRGEGITGELFF.

In DNA, the CDR3 is TGTGCCAGCAGTGAAGAGGAGCCCCGGAACAGATATGGCTACACCTTC. The encoded protein is CASSEEEPRNRYGYTF. V is TRBV6-1 and J is TRBJ1-2; D gene ambiguous. V dropped 1 base and J dropped 5 bases, with 17 bases sitting between them. The germline CDR1 and CDR2 sequences are MNHNS and SASEGT. This CDR3 has 16 residues.

This clone was detected a few times. The chain is built from TRBV6-6 and TRBJ2-1, with 12 nucleotides matching TRBD1. CDR1 is MNHNY and CDR2 is SVGAGI in the germline V gene (reference sequence). The CDR3 runs 16 residues. V was pared by 2 bases and J by 6 bases, with 5 bases of the junction left unmatched. The chain's CDR3 is CASSYPGQGARNEQFF. The DNA for the CDR3 is TGTGCCAGCAGTTACCCGGGACAGGGGGCGCGCAATGAGCAGTTCTTC.

The chain links TRBV5-1 to TRBJ2-7, with D uncertain. Looked up from germline, CDR1 is SGHRS and CDR2 is YFSETQ. Trimming shortened V by 2 bases and J by 1 base, and 4 bases separated the two germline ends. The CDR3 loop spans 12 amino acids. CDR3 DNA: TGCGCCAGCAGCTTTGAATCCTACGAGCAGTACTTC. As protein: CASSFESYEQYF.

The chain uses TRBV7-2 and TRBJ2-7, with 7 bases fitting TRBD2. CDR3 length equals 14 residues. CDR1 is SGHTA, CDR2 FQGNSA, per germline. V lost 3 bases and J lost 0; bases outside the gene matches: 2. The CDR3 region has the DNA TGTGCCAGCAGCTTTTCGGGGGGCTCCTACGAGCAGTACTTC. This encodes CASSFSGGSYEQYF.

The chain recombines TRBV6-5 with TRBJ2-1, with TRBD2 matching 11 bases. The CDR3 totals 15 residues. Trimming at V came to 5 bases and at J to 6 bases, leaving 6 bases not matched to a gene. Germline V gene data show CDR1 as MNHEY and CDR2 as SVGAGI. CDR3 bases: TGTGCCAGCAGTCAGGGACTAGCGGCCATCAATGAGCAGTTCTTC. It translates to CASSQGLAAINEQFF.